What follows are 19 T cell receptor beta chains derived from one specimen sequenced in a study of shared clonotypes between healthy human individuals. The repertoire was sequenced with immunoSEQ multiplex PCR; TCRdb's copy has only in-frame clones and lacks some. The sample gives roughly 1,100,000 clones, around 76% of which show up once; around 1.5% is in the top ten. The sample was memory CD4+ T cells sorted from blood. Subset given: CD45RA-negative fraction. The receptors come from a man between 18 and 35 years old in good health.

This sequence joins TRBV11-2 and TRBJ2-3, with 13 bases aligning to TRBD2. The length of the CDR3 is 16 residues. Germline CDR1 reads SGHAT; CDR2 reads FQNNGV. J lost 2 bases, V lost 5 bases, and 4 bases had no gene match. CDR3 sequence: CASSPGTSGATDTQYF. The CDR3 region has the DNA TGTGCCAGCAGCCCTGGGACTAGCGGGGCCACAGATACGCAGTATTTT.

The chain couples TRBV7-2 to TRBJ1-5; TRBD1 aligns across 11 bases. Trimming removed 3 bases from V and 4 bases from J; junction bases left unmatched: 8. The germline CDR1 and CDR2 sequences are SGHTA and FQGNSA. The CDR3 contains 17 residues. This chain's CDR3 is CASSFSGTGGVNQPQHF. The CDR3 nucleotides are TGTGCCAGCAGCTTTTCTGGGACAGGGGGAGTTAATCAGCCCCAGCATTTT.

Details on this clone: The same CDR3 is also encoded by other DNA sequences in this sample. The V and J genes are TRBV11-2 and TRBJ1-5; D gene unclear. The germline gives CDR1 SGHAT, CDR2 FQNNGV. The length of the CDR3 is 13 residues. V lost 3 bases and J lost 4, with 7 bases in between. The DNA of the CDR3 is TGTGCCAGCAGCTTTCAGGAAAATCAGCCCCAGCATTTT. Protein sequence: CASSFQENQPQHF. The whole variable domain, remainder taken from reference TRBV11-2 and TRBJ1-5, is EAGVAQSPRYKIIEKRQSVAFWCNPISGHATLYWYQQILGQGPKLLIQFQNNGVVDDSQLPKDRFSAERLKGVDSTLKIQPAKLEDSAVYLCASSFQENQPQHFGDGTRLSIL.

The chain carries TRBV14 and TRBJ2-7; TRBD1 is a possible D gene (6 bases). The CDR3 extends over 12 amino acids. V dropped 4 bases and J dropped 6 bases, with 10 bases sitting between them. Germline CDR1 SGHDN, CDR2 FVKESK. CDR3: CASSLQGPEQYF. Written as DNA, the CDR3 is TGTGCCAGCAGCCTTCAGGGGCCCGAGCAGTACTTC.

The chain employs TRBV6-6 and TRBJ2-1; 7 bases map to TRBD1. Trimming cost V 6 bases and J 5 bases; bases outside gene matches: 7. Germline lookup yields CDR1 MNHNY and CDR2 SVGAGI (reference sequence). The length of the CDR3 is 14 residues. CDR3 in amino acids: CASRDRVSHNEQFF. In DNA, the CDR3 is TGTGCCAGCAGAGACAGGGTTTCGCACAATGAGCAGTTCTTC.

The CDR3 loop is CATSRGPERKETQYF. The DNA of the CDR3 is TGTGCCACCAGCAGAGGGCCTGAACGCAAAGAGACCCAGTACTTC. The chain couples TRBV15 to TRBJ2-5; D unresolved. CDR3 length: 15 amino acids. Per the germline V gene, CDR1 is LNHNV and CDR2 is YYDKDF (reference sequence). Between the trimmed V and J ends, which lost 1 base and 3 bases, there was a span of 12 bases. The full variable domain, with the rest looked up from reference TRBV15 and TRBJ2-5, is DAMVIQNPRYQVTQFGKPVTLSCSQTLNHNVMYWYQQKSSQAPKLLFHYYDKDFNNEADTPDNFQSRRPNTSFCFLDIRSPGLGDTAMYLCATSRGPERKETQYFGPGTRLLVL.

The V and J genes are TRBV19 and TRBJ2-4; D is possibly TRBD2 (6 bases). The CDR3 extends over 15 amino acids. V dropped 6 bases and J dropped 2 bases, with 14 bases sitting between them. In germline, CDR1 is LNHDA, CDR2 SQIVND (reference sequence). CDR3 DNA sequence: TGTGCCAGTAGAAACGGGGGAATAACCAAAAACATTCAGTACTTC. It translates to CASRNGGITKNIQYF. The full variable domain, its missing parts supplied by reference TRBV19 and TRBJ2-4, is DGGITQSPKYLFRKEGQNVTLSCEQNLNHDAMYWYRQDPGQGLRLIYYSQIVNDFQKGDIAEGYSVSREKKESFPLTVTSAQKNPTAFYLCASRNGGITKNIQYFGAGTRLSVL.

The genes are TRBV11-2 and TRBJ1-1; no clear D. Trimming removed 0 bases at V and 4 bases at J, with 9 bases between. Germline loops: CDR1 SGHAT, CDR2 FQNNGV. This CDR3 comprises 14 residues. In nucleotides, the CDR3 is TGTGCCAGCAGCTTAGAAAATTGGGCCACTGAAGCTTTCTTT. It yields the protein CASSLENWATEAFF.

This clone showed up just a few times. This chain links TRBV11-2 with TRBJ2-3; TRBD2 aligns across 8 bases. The CDR3 sequence is 15 residues long. The ends lost 5 bases at V and 10 bases at J; junction bases unmatched: 14. Germline V gene lookup returns CDR1 SGHAT and CDR2 FQNNGV. The CDR3 sequence: CASSNRGTSEHPQYF. CDR3 DNA: TGTGCCAGCAGCAACCGGGGGACTAGTGAGCACCCGCAGTATTTT.

The chain carries TRBV10-3 and TRBJ1-2, with 9 positions matching TRBD1. The CDR3 consists of 16 residues. Germline V gene data show CDR1 as ENHRY and CDR2 as SYGVKD. V was clipped by 4 bases and J by 8 bases; unmatched bases: 14. The CDR3 sequence: CAISALTGGAGEGYTF. CDR3 nucleotide sequence: TGTGCCATCAGTGCACTTACAGGGGGCGCCGGGGAAGGCTACACCTTC.

The rearrangement joins TRBV5-1 to TRBJ1-3; tentative D call: TRBD1 (5 bases). Germline V gene lookup returns CDR1 SGHRS and CDR2 YFSETQ. V lost 0 bases and J lost 5, with 12 bases in between. CDR3 size: 15 residues. The CDR3 region is CASSLEAEGRNTIYF. CDR3 in DNA: TGCGCCAGCAGCTTGGAGGCGGAGGGGAGAAACACCATATATTTT. Full variable domain (remainder filled in from reference TRBV5-1 and TRBJ1-3): KAGVTQTPRYLIKTRGQQVTLSCSPISGHRSVSWYQQTPGQGLQFLFEYFSETQRNKGNFPGRFSGRQFSNSRSEMNVSTLELGDSALYLCASSLEAEGRNTIYFGEGSWLTVV.

The chain couples TRBV5-4 to TRBJ2-2; 9 bases map to TRBD2. Trimming at V came to 3 bases and at J to 0 bases, leaving 15 bases not matched to a gene. CDR3 size: 20 residues. The germline V gene encodes CDR1 SGHNT and CDR2 YYREEE (reference sequence). The CDR3 nucleotides read TGTGCCAGCAGCTCAACCTTTTTGCCTAGCGGGGAATCGAACACCGGGGAGCTGTTTTTT. Encoded protein: CASSSTFLPSGESNTGELFF. The full variable domain, in which reference TRBV5-4 and TRBJ2-2 provide the parts outside the CDR3, is ETGVTQSPTHLIKTRGQQVTLRCSSQSGHNTVSWYQQALGQGPQFIFQYYREEENGRGNFPPRFSGLQFPNYSSELNVNALELDDSALYLCASSSTFLPSGESNTGELFFGEGSRLTVL.

The chain combines TRBV7-2 with TRBJ2-7, with TRBD1 matching 10 bases. V was pared by 3 bases and J by 2 bases, with 4 bases of the junction left unmatched. The germline gives CDR1 SGHTA, CDR2 FQGNSA. This CDR3 contains 15 residues. CDR3 bases: TGTGCCAGCAGCTTCGCCGGGACAGGGGCCTACGAGCAGTACTTC. Amino acids: CASSFAGTGAYEQYF.

This rearrangement joins TRBV27 to TRBJ1-6; possible D gene TRBD1, 5 bases. Per germline, CDR1 MNHEY and CDR2 SMNVEV (reference sequence). V lost 6 bases to trimming and J lost 11 bases, with 20 bases between them. CDR3 length: 15 amino acids. The CDR3 reads CASRGDRRNYAPLHF. CDR3 sequence (DNA): TGTGCCAGCAGGGGGGACCGCCGCAACTATGCACCCCTCCACTTT.

On this clone: This same CDR3 is encoded by further DNA sequences in the sample. This chain uses TRBV19 with TRBJ1-1; D might be TRBD1 (6 bases). The germline CDR1 and CDR2 sequences are LNHDA and SQIVND (reference sequence). V lost 7 bases, J lost 5 bases, and 14 bases lay in between. This CDR3 has 13 amino acids. The DNA for the CDR3 is TGTGCCAGTACTCCTACAGGGATTACTGAAGCTTTCTTT. Its translation: CASTPTGITEAFF. The full variable domain, in which reference TRBV19 and TRBJ1-1 provide the parts outside the CDR3, is DGGITQSPKYLFRKEGQNVTLSCEQNLNHDAMYWYRQDPGQGLRLIYYSQIVNDFQKGDIAEGYSVSREKKESFPLTVTSAQKNPTAFYLCASTPTGITEAFFGQGTRLTVV.

This clone was observed a few times. This chain connects TRBV6-5 to TRBJ2-3; D may be TRBD2 (6 bases). Trimming removed 3 bases at V and 7 bases at J, with 11 bases between. Germline lookup yields CDR1 MNHEY and CDR2 SVGAGI. The CDR3 has 13 residues. The CDR3 bases are TGTGCCAGCAGTTATGGTACTAGCAATACGCAGTATTTT. This gives the protein CASSYGTSNTQYF.

The chain combines TRBV19 with TRBJ1-1; 7 nucleotides match TRBD1. V shed 2 bases and J 4 bases; nucleotides not matched to a gene: 1. The CDR3 extends over 13 amino acids. Germline V CDR1 and CDR2: LNHDA, SQIVND (reference sequence). The CDR3 loop is CASSIHRGTEAFF. DNA for the CDR3: TGTGCCAGTAGTATACACAGGGGCACTGAAGCTTTCTTT.

The rearrangement links TRBV10-3 to TRBJ2-5; TRBD2 agrees at 10 bases. In germline, CDR1 is ENHRY, CDR2 SYGVKD. The CDR3 length is 21 residues. V shed 6 bases, J shed 4 bases, and the junction held 26 bases outside the gene matches. The CDR3 region is CAISKTSLIGSPSGRVETQYF. Written as DNA, the CDR3 is TGTGCCATCAGCAAAACGAGCCTGATCGGGAGTCCTAGCGGGAGAGTAGAGACCCAGTACTTC.

This chain connects TRBV19 to TRBJ1-6, with D maybe TRBD1 (5 bases). Germline V CDR1 and CDR2: LNHDA, SQIVND (reference sequence). CDR3 length equals 15 residues. The V end was cut by 6 bases, the J end by 10 bases, with 19 bases between. The CDR3 DNA sequence: TGTGCCAGTAGCAGACCGGGCAGGGATTACTCACCCCTCCACTTT. It is translated as CASSRPGRDYSPLHF.